The rows below give T cell receptor beta chains drawn from one sample of a study of technical replicates of blood from a few donors. Clones were sequenced by immunoSEQ multiplex PCR, and TCRdb holds only the in-frame ones, with some missing. The top ten hold about 0.4% of the sample, which has roughly 70,000 clones, approximately 94% seen once. Sequenced material: T cells isolated from PBMCs. Receptor source: a human donor in good health. Both conserved end residues are part of each CDR3. The D gene is left open where the match is weak.

j_call v_call d_call cdr3_aa cdr3_nt
TRBJ1-1 TRBV5-4 . CASSSPRDTEAFF TGTGCCAGCAGCTCTCCGCGGGACACTGAAGCTTTCTTT
TRBJ1-1 TRBV14 . CASSQPMRNTEAFF TGTGCCAGCAGCCAACCAATGAGGAACACTGAAGCTTTCTTT
TRBJ1-5 TRBV11-2 . CASSPHPGGSNQPQHF TGTGCCAGCAGCCCCCATCCGGGGGGGAGCAATCAGCCCCAGCATTTT
TRBJ1-2 TRBV19 TRBD1 CASLSQGAEGGYTF TGTGCCAGTCTCTCACAGGGGGCTGAGGGTGGCTACACCTTC
TRBJ1-2 TRBV7-9 TRBD1 CASSSTRGQNYGYTF TGTGCCAGCAGCTCTACCAGGGGACAGAACTATGGCTACACCTTC
TRBJ1-1 TRBV5-6 . CASSLVIDGHTEAFF TGTGCCAGCAGCTTGGTGATAGATGGGCACACTGAAGCTTTCTTT
TRBJ2-7 TRBV4-3 TRBD1 CASSQYRGFYEQYF TGCGCCAGCAGCCAGTACAGGGGATTCTACGAGCAGTACTTC
TRBJ1-1 TRBV11-2 . CASVKGEEAFF TGTGCCAGCGTAAAGGGGGAGGAAGCTTTCTTT
TRBJ2-7 TRBV9 . CASSVEDGSISYEQYF TGTGCCAGCAGCGTAGAAGACGGGAGTATTTCCTACGAGCAGTACTTC
TRBJ1-5 TRBV28 TRBD1 CASRGQGYGNQPQHF TGTGCCAGCAGGGGACAGGGATATGGCAATCAGCCCCAGCATTTT
TRBJ2-5 TRBV7-3 . CASSSTGGGGETQYF TGTGCCAGCAGCTCAACCGGGGGAGGGGGAGAGACCCAGTACTTC
TRBJ1-1 TRBV10-3 . CATAAGRTEAFF TGTGCCACCGCGGCGGGACGCACTGAAGCTTTCTTT
TRBJ2-5 TRBV28 TRBD1 CASPPRAGGLETQYF TGTGCCAGCCCCCCTAGGGCAGGGGGCCTAGAGACCCAGTACTTC
TRBJ2-7 TRBV11-2 . CASSLTAYEQYF TGTGCCAGCAGCTTGACAGCCTACGAGCAGTACTTC
TRBJ2-7 TRBV7-3 TRBD2 CASSVSGTSTFEQYF TGTGCCAGCAGCGTTTCCGGGACTAGCACTTTTGAGCAGTACTTC
TRBJ2-7 TRBV27 TRBD2 CATSPLAGVHEQYF TGTGCCACTAGTCCTCTAGCGGGAGTCCACGAGCAGTACTTC